This TCR beta chain was documented in a study of radiotherapy plus CTLA-4 blockade in lung cancer. Study in general: Across the patients, objective responses occurred in about 18%, and disease control in under 40%. Study-wide results and caveats: Reported findings show early blood T cell clone dynamics, with interferon-beta, best predicted response. Researchers report tumor-derived TCR clones expanding in blood after radiotherapy plus ipilimumab.

This CDR3 contains 15 residues. CDR1 is SGHDT and CDR2 is YYEEEE in the germline V gene. V lost 4 bases and J lost 7; bases outside the gene matches: 9. Those patients who had chemo-refractory metastatic non-small-cell lung cancer were given focal radiation along with CTLA-4 blockade through ipilimumab. This clone has more than one count but fewer than ten. Its antigen is not identified. Assay used: immunoSEQ multiplex PCR; TCRdb lists only in-frame clones, some missing. This table holds roughly 70,000 clones, around 87% found once. The input for sequencing was peripheral blood, taken from a patient treated with radiotherapy plus ipilimumab. The TCR was taken from a human donor with non-small cell lung cancer that progressed on radiotherapy plus ipilimumab. The J gene is TRBJ1-4, the V gene TRBV5-6; 8 bases line up with TRBD1. This CDR3 reads CASSPRTGNREKLFF. The CDR3 nucleotides read TGTGCCAGCAGCCCCCGGACAGGGAACCGTGAAAAACTGTTTTTT. Full variable domain (rest looked up from reference TRBV5-6 and TRBJ1-4): DAGVTQSPTHLIKTRGQQVTLRCSPKSGHDTVSWYQQALGQGPQFIFQYYEEEERQRGNFPDRFSGHQFPNYSSELNVNALLLGDSALYLCASSPRTGNREKLFFGSGTQLSVL.